This T cell receptor (beta chain) was identified during a study of control samples from healthy donors and cancer patients (dated by TCRdb to about 2020). V is pared back by 4 bases and J by 14 bases, with 12 bases lying between the germline termini. Sequences MNHEY (CDR1) and SMNVEV (CDR2) are obtained from the germline V gene (reference sequence). The CDR3 runs 12 amino acids, cysteine and phenylalanine included. Only the CDR3 portion is preserved as DNA: 36 bases, with reading frame beginning at the first base. The protocol used for the library was the immunoSEQ multiplex PCR assay. Drawn from immuneACCESS, this table holds only the in-frame rearrangements with V and J called that TCRdb kept. Clones are partly lost; checked studies trace under half to an unresolved V gene and leave the rest unexplained. The table for this sample lists some 170,000 clones; about 95% of them were counted only once. The ten largest clones add up to around 15% of the sample.

Points on this clone: Its antigen remains unidentified. No clone much larger than this one lies a single base away; base qualities are absent.

The sequence links TRBV27 to TRBJ1-6; the D segment could be TRBD1, given 6 matching bases. The receptor comes from a man aged 60 to 69 with colorectal cancer. Sequenced material: PBMCs. This receptor has the CDR3 CASSYDRQTLHF. The DNA sequence reads TGTGCCAGCAGTTACGACAGGCAAACCCTCCACTTT.